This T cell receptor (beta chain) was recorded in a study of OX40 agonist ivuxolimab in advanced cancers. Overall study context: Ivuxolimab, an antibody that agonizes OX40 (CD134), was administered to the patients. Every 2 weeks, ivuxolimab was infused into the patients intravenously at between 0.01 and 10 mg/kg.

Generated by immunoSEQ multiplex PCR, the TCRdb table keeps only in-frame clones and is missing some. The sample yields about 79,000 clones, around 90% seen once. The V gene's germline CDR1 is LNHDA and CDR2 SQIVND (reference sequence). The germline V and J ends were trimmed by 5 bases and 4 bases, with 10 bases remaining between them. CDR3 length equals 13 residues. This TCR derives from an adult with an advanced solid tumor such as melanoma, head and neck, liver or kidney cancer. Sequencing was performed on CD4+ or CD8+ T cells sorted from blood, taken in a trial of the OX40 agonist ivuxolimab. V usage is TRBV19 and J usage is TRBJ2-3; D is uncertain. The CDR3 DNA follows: TGTGCCAGTAGTGACCGTGGCGCAGATACGCAGTATTTT. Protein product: CASSDRGADTQYF.